The 11 T cell receptor beta chains below come from one sample, sequenced in a study of shared clonotypes between healthy human individuals. Measured with immunoSEQ multiplex PCR; TCRdb has only the in-frame clones, and not every one. The table has some 1 million clones, around 76% seen once. The sample was memory CD4+ T cells sorted from blood. As to subset: CD45RA-negative fraction. These receptors originate from a man between 18 and 35 years old in good health.

The rearrangement uses TRBV19 and TRBJ2-7; D could derive from TRBD1 or TRBD2 (5 bases each). V was cut by 6 bases and J by 3 bases, with 18 bases left in between. CDR3 length equals 15 residues. Looked up from germline, CDR1 is LNHDA and CDR2 is SQIVND (reference sequence). Written as DNA, the CDR3 is TGTGCCAGTAGCCCATCCCCGGGACGAGACTACGAGCAGTACTTC. Protein sequence: CASSPSPGRDYEQYF. Full variable domain (rest looked up from reference TRBV19 and TRBJ2-7): DGGITQSPKYLFRKEGQNVTLSCEQNLNHDAMYWYRQDPGQGLRLIYYSQIVNDFQKGDIAEGYSVSREKKESFPLTVTSAQKNPTAFYLCASSPSPGRDYEQYFGPGTRLTVT.

The rearrangement joins TRBV30 to TRBJ2-2, with TRBD2 matching 7 bases. The CDR3 covers 17 residues. Germline CDR1 reads GTSNPN; CDR2 reads SVGIG (reference sequence). V lost 0 bases, J lost 3 bases, and 10 bases stayed unmatched. The CDR3 region is CAWSVDLTSSYTGELFF. CDR3 in DNA: TGTGCCTGGAGTGTAGATCTGACTAGCAGTTACACCGGGGAGCTGTTTTTT.

This chain links TRBV11-2 with TRBJ2-7; no clear D gene. The V gene lost 5 bases and the J gene lost 2 bases, with 13 bases spanning the gap. CDR1 is SGHAT and CDR2 is FQNNGV in the germline V gene. The CDR3 covers 14 residues. CDR3 in DNA: TGTGCCAGCAGCCCACAGCCTAGTGCCTACGAGCAGTACTTC. Protein product: CASSPQPSAYEQYF.

On this clone: A single base separates this from a much larger clone, so it may be a read error. This chain uses TRBV5-6 with TRBJ2-7; D ambiguous. Germline V gives CDR1 SGHDT, CDR2 YYEEEE. The ends were cut back, 3 bases at V and 3 bases at J, with 4 bases in the middle. This CDR3 has 11 amino acids. CDR3 protein: CASSYDYEQYF. The CDR3 DNA reads as TGTGCCAGCAGCTACGACTACGAGCAGTACTTC.

This chain joins TRBV28 and TRBJ1-1, with 11 bases matching TRBD1. V trimming: 4 bases; J trimming: 7 bases; junction bases outside the gene matches: 8. Germline-derived CDR1 and CDR2 are MDHEN and SYDVKM. The CDR3 covers 15 residues. CDR3 in DNA: TGTGCCAGCAGTTCCCCAAGGACAGGGGGCCTTGAAGCTTTCTTT. This encodes CASSSPRTGGLEAFF.

V usage is TRBV5-4 and J usage is TRBJ1-1; 7 bases map to TRBD1. The CDR3 is made up of 14 amino acids. V lost 0 bases and J lost 7; bases outside the gene matches: 6. CDR1 is SGHNT, CDR2 YYREEE, per germline (reference sequence). The CDR3 bases are TGTGCCAGCAGCTTGGGAGGGGACAGAAGTGAAGCTTTCTTT. Its translation is CASSLGGDRSEAFF.

The rearrangement joins TRBV5-1 to TRBJ2-5, with D possibly TRBD2 on 6 matching bases. The CDR3 covers 14 residues. Germline values: CDR1 SGHRS, CDR2 YFSETQ. V was pared by 0 bases and J by 5 bases, with 11 bases between. Here the CDR3 DNA reads TGCGCCAGCAGCTTGGCCCCGGGAGCGGAGACCCAGTACTTC. This translates into CASSLAPGAETQYF.

The chain links TRBV6-6 to TRBJ2-1; no firm D call. The germline V gene encodes CDR1 MNHNY and CDR2 SVGAGI (reference sequence). The CDR3 sequence is 13 residues long. The ends were cut back, 2 bases at V and 6 bases at J, with 8 bases in the middle. The CDR3 nucleotides are TGTGCCAGCAGTTACGATGGCACCAATGAGCAGTTCTTC. As protein: CASSYDGTNEQFF.

V usage is TRBV18 and J usage is TRBJ2-7; D may be TRBD1 (6 bases). Germline V CDR1 and CDR2: KGHSH, LQKENI. The ends were cut back, 2 bases at V and 5 bases at J, with 13 bases in the middle. The CDR3 runs 14 residues. The CDR3, as DNA: TGTGCCAGCTCACCATTCAGGGGAGTTGACGAGCAGTACTTC. This translates into CASSPFRGVDEQYF.

V is TRBV14 and J is TRBJ1-1; D call uncertain. The CDR3 is 16 residues long. The germline CDR1 and CDR2 sequences are SGHDN and FVKESK. V lost 1 base and J lost 0, with 12 bases in between. CDR3 sequence reads: CASSQVYSFMNTEAFF. CDR3 DNA sequence: TGTGCCAGCAGCCAAGTTTACAGCTTTATGAACACTGAAGCTTTCTTT.

This CDR3 reads CSVEGAGGNTIYF. Here the CDR3 DNA reads TGCAGCGTTGAGGGGGCAGGTGGAAACACCATATATTTT. The chain couples TRBV29-1 to TRBJ1-3, with a possible D match to TRBD1 (6 bases). V lost 3 bases, J lost 3 bases, and 9 bases lay in between. Germline loops: CDR1 SQVTM, CDR2 ANQGSEA. The CDR3 extends over 13 amino acids.